This is a list of T cell receptor beta chains from one sample in a study of CD8 T cells in ankylosing spondylitis. TCRdb analysed the 5' RACE reads with MiXCR anew, one entry per CDR3 protein. The data hold some 840,000 distinct CDR3 sequences, with approximately 12% observed a single time. The specimen was blood, either unsorted or a sorted T cell fraction (not recorded which). All receptors derive from a male donor with ankylosing spondylitis. The CDR3 runs from the conserved cysteine through the conserved F or W. The order of the fields is CDR3 protein, CDR3 DNA, D gene, V gene, clone size, J gene, CDR3 length. A D gene is named only where the DNA matches it firmly. Only part of the rows carry a size: once, few, many, or a class if the clone is expanded.

CDR3aa: CSASAGNQPQHF
CDR3nt: TGCAGTGCCTCGGCTGGGAATCAGCCCCAGCATTTT
d_gene: -
v_gene: TRBV20-1
abundance: many
j_gene: TRBJ1-5
len: 12

CDR3aa: CASSQRGASEQFF
CDR3nt: TGTGCCAGCAGCCAAAGGGGGGCGAGTGAGCAGTTCTTC
d_gene: -
v_gene: TRBV3-1
abundance: -
j_gene: TRBJ2-1
len: 13

CDR3aa: CASSPTGNNEQFF
CDR3nt: TGCGCCAGCAGCCCTACGGGTAACAATGAGCAGTTCTTC
d_gene: -
v_gene: TRBV5-1
abundance: many
j_gene: TRBJ2-1
len: 13

CDR3aa: CASSFRGPFEAFF
CDR3nt: TGTGCCAGCAGCTTCCGAGGGCCTTTTGAAGCTTTCTTT
d_gene: -
v_gene: TRBV6-2/TRBV6-3
abundance: -
j_gene: TRBJ1-1
len: 13

CDR3aa: CSVLQGAETQYF
CDR3nt: TGCAGCGTTCTACAGGGGGCCGAGACCCAGTACTTC
d_gene: TRBD1
v_gene: TRBV29-1
abundance: few
j_gene: TRBJ2-5
len: 12

CDR3aa: CSVDGVPGANVLTF
CDR3nt: TGCAGCGTTGATGGAGTCCCTGGGGCCAACGTCCTGACTTTC
d_gene: -
v_gene: TRBV29-1
abundance: -
j_gene: TRBJ2-6
len: 14

CDR3aa: CASSYSGSRTPLHF
CDR3nt: TGTGCCAGCAGTTACTCGGGTTCCAGGACACCCCTCCACTTT
d_gene: -
v_gene: TRBV6-5
abundance: few
j_gene: TRBJ1-6
len: 14

CDR3aa: CASSQDRDEQFF
CDR3nt: TGTGCCAGCAGCCAAGATCGCGATGAGCAGTTCTTC
d_gene: -
v_gene: TRBV4-2
abundance: few
j_gene: TRBJ2-1
len: 12

CDR3aa: CASRLEDTEAFF
CDR3nt: TGTGCCAGCAGACTAGAGGACACTGAAGCTTTCTTT
d_gene: -
v_gene: TRBV25-1
abundance: few
j_gene: TRBJ1-1
len: 12

CDR3aa: CSARDQWGNTDTQYF
CDR3nt: TGCAGTGCTAGAGATCAGTGGGGGAACACAGATACGCAGTATTTT
d_gene: -
v_gene: TRBV20-1
abundance: -
j_gene: TRBJ2-3
len: 15

CDR3aa: CASTPGLSTTYTGELFF
CDR3nt: TGTGCCAGCACTCCGGGACTTTCCACGACCTACACCGGGGAGCTGTTTTTT
d_gene: -
v_gene: TRBV27
abundance: few
j_gene: TRBJ2-2
len: 17

CDR3aa: CLLAGAYTDTQYF
CDR3nt: TGTCTGTTAGCGGGGGCTTACACAGATACGCAGTATTTT
d_gene: TRBD2
v_gene: TRBV20-1
abundance: many
j_gene: TRBJ2-3
len: 13

CDR3aa: CASSGGGSMGNTIYF
CDR3nt: TGTGCCAGCAGCGGGGGGGGATCGATGGGAAACACCATATATTTT
d_gene: -
v_gene: TRBV9
abundance: few
j_gene: TRBJ1-3
len: 15

CDR3aa: CASSEDMVTDTQYF
CDR3nt: TGTGCCAGCAGTGAGGACATGGTCACAGATACGCAGTATTTT
d_gene: -
v_gene: TRBV12-3/TRBV12-4
abundance: few
j_gene: TRBJ2-3
len: 14

CDR3aa: CASTLGRSLGDTEAFF
CDR3nt: TGCGCCAGCACCCTCGGAAGGTCCCTCGGGGACACTGAAGCTTTCTTT
d_gene: -
v_gene: TRBV5-1
abundance: few
j_gene: TRBJ1-1
len: 16

CDR3aa: CSASTGGSGETQYF
CDR3nt: TGCAGTGCTAGTACGGGGGGGTCTGGAGAGACCCAGTACTTC
d_gene: TRBD2
v_gene: TRBV20-1
abundance: few
j_gene: TRBJ2-5
len: 14

CDR3aa: CASSYERGPSQPQHF
CDR3nt: TGTGCCAGCAGTTACGAGAGGGGGCCTAGCCAGCCCCAGCATTTT
d_gene: TRBD1
v_gene: TRBV6-2/TRBV6-3
abundance: many
j_gene: TRBJ1-5
len: 15

CDR3aa: CASSLGGRPNTEAFF
CDR3nt: TGTGCCAGCAGCTTAGGAGGGAGACCGAACACTGAAGCTTTCTTT
d_gene: -
v_gene: TRBV5-4
abundance: -
j_gene: TRBJ1-1
len: 15

CDR3aa: CASSITRQHYEQYF
CDR3nt: TGTGCCAGCAGTATCACCCGACAGCACTACGAGCAGTACTTC
d_gene: -
v_gene: TRBV2
abundance: -
j_gene: TRBJ2-7
len: 14

CDR3aa: CAIRGLAGVVYEQYF
CDR3nt: TGTGCCATCAGGGGGTTAGCGGGAGTAGTATACGAGCAGTACTTC
d_gene: TRBD2
v_gene: TRBV10-3
abundance: few
j_gene: TRBJ2-7
len: 15

CDR3aa: CASSPLGVGEKLFF
CDR3nt: TGCGCCAGCAGCCCCCTGGGAGTGGGAGAAAAACTGTTTTTT
d_gene: -
v_gene: TRBV5-1
abundance: few
j_gene: TRBJ1-4
len: 14

CDR3aa: CSARVRNGYTF
CDR3nt: TGCAGTGCTAGAGTTAGGAATGGCTACACCTTC
d_gene: -
v_gene: TRBV20-1
abundance: -
j_gene: TRBJ1-2
len: 11

CDR3aa: CASSWAGNSGNTIYF
CDR3nt: TGCGCCAGCAGCTGGGCGGGAAACTCTGGAAACACCATATATTTT
d_gene: -
v_gene: TRBV5-1
abundance: few
j_gene: TRBJ1-3
len: 15

CDR3aa: CASESRGNSGNTIYF
CDR3nt: TGTGCCAGCGAGAGCCGGGGGAATTCTGGAAACACCATATATTTT
d_gene: -
v_gene: TRBV3-1
abundance: few
j_gene: TRBJ1-3
len: 15

CDR3aa: CASAGTVDEQFF
CDR3nt: TGTGCCAGCGCGGGAACTGTCGATGAGCAGTTCTTC
d_gene: -
v_gene: TRBV6-2/TRBV6-3
abundance: many
j_gene: TRBJ2-1
len: 12

CDR3aa: CASSRTGTTNTGELFF
CDR3nt: TGTGCCAGCAGCCGTACCGGGACAACGAACACCGGGGAGCTGTTTTTT
d_gene: -
v_gene: TRBV7-8
abundance: few
j_gene: TRBJ2-2
len: 16

CDR3aa: CASSLGFGDSNQPQHF
CDR3nt: TGTGCCAGCAGCTTAGGTTTCGGGGATAGCAATCAGCCCCAGCATTTT
d_gene: -
v_gene: TRBV7-6
abundance: few
j_gene: TRBJ1-5
len: 16

CDR3aa: CASSPDMTDTQYF
CDR3nt: TGTGCCAGCTCCCCGGATATGACAGATACGCAGTATTTT
d_gene: -
v_gene: TRBV18
abundance: few
j_gene: TRBJ2-3
len: 13

CDR3aa: CASNRDSYGYTF
CDR3nt: TGTGCCAGCAACCGAGACAGCTATGGCTACACCTTC
d_gene: -
v_gene: TRBV5-4
abundance: -
j_gene: TRBJ1-2
len: 12

CDR3aa: CASSASSTGWADTQYF
CDR3nt: TGTGCCAGCAGCGCCTCTTCGACAGGGTGGGCAGATACGCAGTATTTT
d_gene: TRBD1
v_gene: TRBV9
abundance: -
j_gene: TRBJ2-3
len: 16

CDR3aa: CASSFIEESYNEQFF
CDR3nt: TGCGCCAGCAGCTTCATAGAGGAGTCCTACAATGAGCAGTTCTTC
d_gene: -
v_gene: TRBV5-1
abundance: few
j_gene: TRBJ2-1
len: 15

CDR3aa: CASSIFTGGNEQYF
CDR3nt: TGCGCCAGCAGCATCTTTACAGGGGGAAACGAGCAGTACTTC
d_gene: TRBD1
v_gene: TRBV5-1
abundance: many
j_gene: TRBJ2-7
len: 14

CDR3aa: CASSLDVGNTEAFF
CDR3nt: TGCGCCAGCAGTCTGGATGTGGGGAACACTGAAGCTTTCTTT
d_gene: -
v_gene: TRBV5-1
abundance: few
j_gene: TRBJ1-1
len: 14

CDR3aa: CAISPSGANVLTF
CDR3nt: TGTGCCATCTCACCCTCTGGGGCCAACGTCCTGACTTTC
d_gene: -
v_gene: TRBV10-3
abundance: few
j_gene: TRBJ2-6
len: 13

CDR3aa: CASSSPGVPQYF
CDR3nt: TGTGCCAGCAGCTCCCCGGGGGTCCCCCAGTACTTC
d_gene: -
v_gene: TRBV7-2
abundance: few
j_gene: TRBJ2-7
len: 12

CDR3aa: CASAGQGGNEKLFF
CDR3nt: TGCGCCAGCGCGGGACAGGGGGGAAATGAAAAACTGTTTTTT
d_gene: TRBD1
v_gene: TRBV5-1
abundance: -
j_gene: TRBJ1-4
len: 14

CDR3aa: CATSDWGHRAQETQYF
CDR3nt: TGTGCCACCAGTGATTGGGGCCACAGGGCACAAGAGACCCAGTACTTC
d_gene: -
v_gene: TRBV24-1
abundance: -
j_gene: TRBJ2-5
len: 16

CDR3aa: CASSPGPDSSYGYTF
CDR3nt: TGTGCCAGCAGTCCCGGACCGGACAGCAGCTATGGCTACACCTTC
d_gene: -
v_gene: TRBV6-1
abundance: many
j_gene: TRBJ1-2
len: 15

CDR3aa: CASSEAGTLITYEQYF
CDR3nt: TGTGCCAGCAGTGAAGCTGGCACTCTCATTACCTACGAGCAGTACTTC
d_gene: -
v_gene: TRBV6-1
abundance: few
j_gene: TRBJ2-7
len: 16

CDR3aa: CASSPLGLALNEQFF
CDR3nt: TGTGCCAGCAGCCCACTGGGACTAGCGTTAAATGAGCAGTTCTTC
d_gene: TRBD2
v_gene: TRBV14
abundance: few
j_gene: TRBJ2-1
len: 15

CDR3aa: CSAPGTKGNQPQHF
CDR3nt: TGCAGTGCTCCCGGGACTAAGGGCAATCAGCCCCAGCATTTT
d_gene: -
v_gene: TRBV20-1
abundance: few
j_gene: TRBJ1-5
len: 14

CDR3aa: CASSMSSGPEMFF
CDR3nt: TGTGCCAGCAGCATGAGCAGTGGTCCAGAGATGTTCTTC
d_gene: -
v_gene: TRBV21-1
abundance: -
j_gene: TRBJ2-1
len: 13

CDR3aa: CSVARDSSNEKLFF
CDR3nt: TGCAGCGTTGCCCGGGACAGCAGTAATGAAAAACTGTTTTTT
d_gene: TRBD1
v_gene: TRBV29-1
abundance: -
j_gene: TRBJ1-4
len: 14

CDR3aa: CSASSIGQPQHF
CDR3nt: TGCAGTGCTTCCTCGATCGGTCAGCCCCAGCATTTT
d_gene: -
v_gene: TRBV20-1
abundance: -
j_gene: TRBJ1-5
len: 12

CDR3aa: CASSWDGGSYSNQPQHF
CDR3nt: TGTGCCAGCAGTTGGGACGGGGGGTCTTATAGCAATCAGCCCCAGCATTTT
d_gene: -
v_gene: TRBV6-5
abundance: few
j_gene: TRBJ1-5
len: 17

CDR3aa: CASSPDRVGHGTQYF
CDR3nt: TGTGCCAGCAGTCCCGACAGGGTGGGACATGGTACGCAGTATTTT
d_gene: TRBD1
v_gene: TRBV12-3/TRBV12-4
abundance: few
j_gene: TRBJ2-3
len: 15